These T cell receptor beta chains were read from a single sample in a study of regulatory T cells in long-lasting Graves disease. TCRdb re-called the multiplex PCR reads with MiXCR, one entry per CDR3 protein. The sample lists about 420,000 distinct CDR3 sequences; approximately 16% were seen once. These sequences were also reported in another study, on T cells in Graves' hyperthyroidism and ophthalmopathy.

Sequencing used peripheral blood mononuclear cells (PBMCs), obtained at new diagnosis, from a patient treated with antithyroid drugs. The source is a woman aged 18-30 years with Graves disease. CDR3s include the opening cysteine and the closing phenylalanine or tryptophan. The order of the fields is J gene, V gene, D gene, clone size, CDR3 DNA, CDR3 protein. The D gene is left open where the match is weak. Size is omitted from some rows. Given values are once, few, many or a class for expanded clones.

>TRBJ2-2|TRBV7-7|.|.
TGTGCTACAGGGAGACTTACCGGGGAGCTGTTTTTT
CATGRLTGELFF
>TRBJ2-5|TRBV5-1|TRBD2|.
TGCGCCAGCAGCCCGGGGGGACGGGAAGAGACCCAGTACTTC
CASSPGGREETQYF
>TRBJ2-2|TRBV7-6|.|few
TGTGCCAGCAGCTTAGGGGGGACAACGAACACCGGGGAGCTGTTTTTT
CASSLGGTTNTGELFF
>TRBJ1-4|TRBV7-9|.|.
TGTGCCAGCAGCCCCTGGGACGGAAATGAAAAACTGTTTTTT
CASSPWDGNEKLFF
>TRBJ1-2|TRBV3-1|.|many
TGTGCCAGCAGCCAACCGGCAGGGAACGGCTACACCTTC
CASSQPAGNGYTF
>TRBJ2-1|TRBV5-1|TRBD2|few
TGCGCCAGCAGCTCCCTTAGCGGGACGGTGGATGAGCAGTTCTTC
CASSSLSGTVDEQFF
>TRBJ2-7|TRBV29-1|TRBD2|few
TGCAGCGGAGCGCCGTACCCGGGACTAGCGGGAGGGCCTCCCTACGAGCAGTACTTC
CSGAPYPGLAGGPPYEQYF
>TRBJ1-1|TRBV6-2/TRBV6-3|.|many
TGTGCCAGCAGTTACTCGCCTCACATCAACACTGAAGCTTTCTTT
CASSYSPHINTEAFF
>TRBJ2-5|TRBV28|TRBD1|.
TGTGCCAGCAGTTTTGACAGGGGTCAGACCCAGTACTTC
CASSFDRGQTQYF
>TRBJ2-5|TRBV6-1|.|many
TGTGCCAGCTCAGGCAACCAAGAGACCCAGTACTTC
CASSGNQETQYF
>TRBJ2-1|TRBV7-2|.|many
TGTGCCAGCAGCCCTCGGGAGACTCTTTACAATGAGCAGTTCTTC
CASSPRETLYNEQFF